The rows below give T cell receptor beta chains drawn from one sample of a study of blood T cell repertoires in COVID-19. TCRdb keeps only in-frame clones here, not all; method: immunoSEQ multiplex PCR. The sample has approximately 80,000 clones; around 77% are singletons. Sequencing was performed on peripheral blood. The receptor source for this set is a human donor in a cohort sampled during active COVID-19. Both conserved end residues are part of each CDR3. Each record gives: J gene, V gene, clone size, D gene, CDR3 DNA, CDR3 protein. The D gene is left open where the match is weak. Some rows mark clone size as missing; the rest say once, few, many or name a class of expanded clone.

TRBJ1-6,TRBV7-3,NA,TRBD1,TGTGCCAGCAGCCAATCCGGGACAGGGAATTCACCCCTCCACTTT,CASSQSGTGNSPLHF
TRBJ2-5,TRBV2,NA,TRBD2,TGTGCCAGCAGACTCGGACTAGCGGGGGGGCGGGAGACCCAGTACTTC,CASRLGLAGGRETQYF
TRBJ2-7,TRBV5-1,few,NA,TGCGCCAGCAGCTCACAAACAGGGATCGGCGAGCAGTACTTC,CASSSQTGIGEQYF
TRBJ2-1,TRBV5-1,NA,TRBD1,TGCGCCAGCAGCTCCGGGACAGGGGGCATCGAGCAGTTCTTC,CASSSGTGGIEQFF
TRBJ1-5,TRBV19,NA,NA,TGTGCCAGTAGGTATAGCAATCAGCCCCAGCATTTT,CASRYSNQPQHF
TRBJ1-2,TRBV30,NA,TRBD1,TGTGCCTGGACAGAGGGACAGAACTATGGCTACACCTTC,CAWTEGQNYGYTF
TRBJ1-1,TRBV2,few,NA,TGTGCCAGCAGGGAAGTTGGAACAGCGAACACTGAAGCTTTCTTT,CASREVGTANTEAFF
TRBJ1-6,TRBV19,NA,TRBD1,TGTGCCAGTAGCGACAGACAGGGGGGGAATTCACCCCTCCACTTT,CASSDRQGGNSPLHF
TRBJ1-1,TRBV11-2,NA,TRBD1,TGTGCCAGCAGCTTGGACAGGCCTACGGGGGTGAACACTGAAGCTTTCTTT,CASSLDRPTGVNTEAFF
TRBJ1-2,TRBV6-1,NA,NA,TGTGCCAGCAGTGAAATTAGCGGGGGCTATGGCTACACCTTC,CASSEISGGYGYTF
TRBJ2-5,TRBV5-1,NA,NA,TGCGCCAGCAGCTTGTCGGGTCCGGGGACTGAGACCCAGTACTTC,CASSLSGPGTETQYF
TRBJ2-7,TRBV21-1,NA,NA,TGTGCCAGCAGCAACAGGGTATACGAGCAGTACTTC,CASSNRVYEQYF
TRBJ1-2,TRBV2,few,NA,TGTGCCAGCAGTCAGAATTATGGCTACACCTTC,CASSQNYGYTF
TRBJ1-6,TRBV28,NA,TRBD1,TGTGCCAGCAGTTTCTTTTCGCCGGGTACAGGGGAAAATTCACCCCTCCACTTT,CASSFFSPGTGENSPLHF
TRBJ2-5,TRBV18,NA,NA,TGTGCCAGCTCACCTAATGTCGGGGGAGGAGAGACCCAGTACTTC,CASSPNVGGGETQYF
TRBJ2-5,TRBV5-1,NA,NA,TGCACCAGCAGCTTCGGTGGAGAGACCCAGTACTTC,CTSSFGGETQYF
TRBJ1-1,TRBV7-9,NA,NA,TGTGCCAGCAGTTGGGACAACTGGATGATTGAAGCTTTCTTT,CASSWDNWMIEAFF
TRBJ1-6,TRBV5-6,NA,NA,TGTGCCAGCAGCTTGGGGAGCGCAGGGCCGGGTTATTCACCCCTCCACTTT,CASSLGSAGPGYSPLHF
TRBJ2-3,TRBV2,NA,TRBD1,TGTGCCAGCAAGGGGGCCGGGGATACGCAGTATTTT,CASKGAGDTQYF
TRBJ2-7,TRBV11-2,NA,TRBD1,TGTGCCAGCAGCATGGACAGGAGTGTGGACGAGCAGTACTTC,CASSMDRSVDEQYF
TRBJ2-7,TRBV6-2/TRBV6-3,NA,TRBD1,TGTGCCAGCAGTGCCCGACAGGGAACCTCCTACGAGCAGTACTTC,CASSARQGTSYEQYF
TRBJ2-7,TRBV5-1,few,TRBD1,TGCGCCAGCAGCTTCCAGGGGGCTAGTGAGCAGTACTTC,CASSFQGASEQYF
TRBJ1-4,TRBV5-5,NA,TRBD1,TGTGCCAGCAGCTTGGGGACAGGGTGGACTAATGAAAAACTGTTTTTT,CASSLGTGWTNEKLFF
TRBJ1-1,TRBV27,NA,TRBD1,TGTGCCAGCCTGGGACAGATGAACACTGAAGCTTTCTTT,CASLGQMNTEAFF
TRBJ1-1,TRBV5-1,NA,TRBD1,TGCGCCAGCAGCTTGGGCGACAGGGCCACTGAAGCTTTCTTT,CASSLGDRATEAFF
TRBJ2-1,TRBV11-2,NA,TRBD1,TGTGCCAGCAGCCGCCTAGTCGGGACAGTCTACAATGAGCAGTTCTTC,CASSRLVGTVYNEQFF
TRBJ2-7,TRBV5-8,once,TRBD1,TGTGCCAGCAGTAGAAGACAGGGATCCACCTACGAGCAGTACTTC,CASSRRQGSTYEQYF
TRBJ1-3,TRBV18,few,TRBD1,TGTGCCAGCTCACCCATTACAGGGGATGGAAACACCATATATTTT,CASSPITGDGNTIYF
TRBJ2-4,TRBV7-2,NA,TRBD1,TGTGCCAGCAGCGCCCCCAGGGGGCAAGCCAAAAACATTCAGTACTTC,CASSAPRGQAKNIQYF
TRBJ2-7,TRBV13,NA,TRBD1,TGTGCCAGCAGCGGACAGGAGGCCTACGAGCAGTACTTC,CASSGQEAYEQYF
TRBJ1-2,TRBV5-4,NA,TRBD1,TGTGCCAGCAGCTTGGGGGACAGGGGCAACGGTGGCTACACCTTC,CASSLGDRGNGGYTF
TRBJ1-3,TRBV6-6,NA,NA,TGTGCCAGCAGTTACAACGGTCCGCCTGGAAACACCATATATTTT,CASSYNGPPGNTIYF
TRBJ2-7,TRBV5-1,medium-sized,NA,TGCGCCAGCAGCCCCTGGGGAGGAGACTACGAGCAGTACTTC,CASSPWGGDYEQYF
TRBJ2-7,TRBV18,NA,NA,TGTGCCAGCTCTCGCGCCCCCGACATGACCTACGAGCAGTACTTC,CASSRAPDMTYEQYF
TRBJ1-1,TRBV30,NA,TRBD1,TGTGCCTGGAGTGTAAACAGGGGCACTGAAGCTTTCTTT,CAWSVNRGTEAFF
TRBJ2-5,TRBV5-1,NA,TRBD2,TGCGCCAGCAGCCTGGGGGTGGGGACTAGCGGGACAGAGACCCAGTACTTC,CASSLGVGTSGTETQYF
TRBJ2-7,TRBV6-2/TRBV6-3,NA,NA,TGTGCCAGCAGTCTACAGGGCTACGAGCAGTACTTC,CASSLQGYEQYF
TRBJ1-5,TRBV7-2,few,NA,TGTGCCAGCAGCTTTGGGCTTGACCAGCCCCAGCATTTT,CASSFGLDQPQHF
TRBJ2-3,TRBV25-1,NA,TRBD2,TGTGCCAGCAGTGTCGCGGGGGACAGCACAGATACGCAGTATTTT,CASSVAGDSTDTQYF
TRBJ2-5,TRBV9,NA,NA,TGTGCCAGCAGCGTCCGGGGGGCGGAAGAGACCCAGTACTTC,CASSVRGAEETQYF
TRBJ2-6,TRBV7-2,NA,NA,TGTGCCAGTAAACCAGGGGTCGGGGCCAACGTCCTGACTTTC,CASKPGVGANVLTF
TRBJ1-1,TRBV9,NA,NA,TGTGCCAGCAGCGCCCTATGGGCGAACACTGAAGCTTTCTTT,CASSALWANTEAFF
TRBJ1-5,TRBV2,NA,TRBD1,TGTGCCAGCAGACAGGGGCAACAGCCCCAGCATTTT,CASRQGQQPQHF
TRBJ1-4,TRBV5-4,NA,TRBD1,TGTGCCAGCAGCAAACAGGGGGCTGAAGAAAAACTGTTTTTT,CASSKQGAEEKLFF